The source of this T cell receptor beta chain is a study of read filtering for tumor transcriptome and immune sequencing. Germline CDR1 is SQVTM and CDR2 is ANQGSEA. V lost 2 bases and J lost 7; bases outside the gene matches: 10. The CDR3 runs 15 residues. This clonotype ranks as medium-sized. Molecular barcoded adaptors covering alpha/delta and beta/gamma chains were used on roughly 370 ng RNA. TCRdb ran MiXCR on the reads and lists one entry per CDR3 protein. The data contain 40,000 or so distinct CDR3 sequences, around 15% of them singletons. The specimen sequenced was a population of CD138-negative cells sorted from bone marrow. V is TRBV29-1 and J is TRBJ2-1, with TRBD1 identical over 8 bases. The TCR sequence derives from a donor at least 40 years old with multiple myeloma. CDR3 coding DNA: TGCAGCGTTGAACTAGGACAGGGTAGAAGGAATGAGCAGTTCTTC. This encodes CSVELGQGRRNEQFF.